This TCR beta chain was profiled in a study of response to subunit inactivated influenza vaccine. Study outcomes and limitations: That few new T cells are recruited by each seasonal influenza vaccination was the authors' suggestion.

Remarks on this clonotype: The antigen is unknown.

TCRdb re-called the RT-PCR reads through MiXCR, storing one row per CDR3 protein. The repertoire has some 520,000 distinct CDR3 sequences, about 17% of them found once; the top ten carry 2.5% to 3.5%. V lost 3 bases and J lost 5, with 13 bases in between. There are 14 residues in the CDR3. The sample in question was CD4+ T cells sorted from PBMCs, obtained approximately 25 months after vaccination. The source of this sequence is a man between 50 and 75 years old who received an inactivated influenza vaccine. The V call is TRBV12-3 or TRBV12-4, the J call TRBJ2-5, with no clear D. CDR3 nucleotide sequence: TGTGCCAGCAGTTTTTGGCCCGGTCGGGAGACCCAGTACTTC. Translating gives CASSFWPGRETQYF.